This T cell receptor (beta chain) was sequenced during a study of cytomegalovirus exposure and HLA in healthy donors (dated 2017 in TCRdb). With regard to the full study: An earlier analysis of approximately 590 of the donors reported approximately 300 Gb of sequence data and more than 90 million unique TCR beta sequences from 150 million to 200 million T cells. About 280 gigabases of sequencing data and around 88 million unique TCR sequences made up an early release that covered under 750 HLA-typed donors. Alongside the repertoire data, information on donor age, sex, ethnicity and CMV serostatus was compiled. A later genetic analysis used genome-wide SNP genotypes for about three fifths of the 666 donors, treating that subset as a discovery cohort. In addition to the first cohort of 500 to 850 subjects, a separate validation cohort of around 110 different subjects was used. HLA typing included class I and class II loci at four-digit resolution. Because of strong linkage in the cohort, a handful of DR-DQ haplotypes were treated as single units for association and clustering. The study aimed to test whether cataloging public T cell receptors could reveal signatures of past pathogen exposure. Typing coverage varied by locus: roughly 620-640 donors for A, B, C, DRB1 and DQB1; around 560 for DQA1; about 570 for DPA1; approximately 470 for DPB1. In the later analysis, no new phenotypic data were used to find candidate immune exposures; instead, reliance was placed on TCR beta sequences and their occurrence across donors. To predict cytomegalovirus infection status, the study combined high-throughput TCR immunosequencing, statistical association of individual TCRs with disease status, and machine learning. Across roughly 420 genotyped donors of the cohort, an average of approximately 200,000 unique TCR beta nucleotide sequences per donor were sequenced, and approximately 17% of those sequences were non-productive. All discovery cohort repertoires had been generated using a single sequencing platform. In an earlier analysis of 500 to 650 of the donors, high-throughput TCR beta sequencing was used to judge whether each TCR beta V gene segment behaved as functional or pseudogenic. To study patterns of TCR occurrence, a later analysis re-analyzed previously published TCR beta repertoires from several hundred donors and added high-resolution HLA genotyping. Among the roughly 370 genotyped donors, around 81% belonged to the genetic ancestry cluster associated with self-reported Caucasian donors. The T cell repertoires of several hundred subjects were profiled by immunosequencing and related to cytomegalovirus serostatus.

The cysteine opens and the phenylalanine closes a CDR3 of 15 amino acids. Here the CDR3 DNA is all that survives: 45 bases in frame from base 1. Via the germline V gene, CDR1 is LGHNA and CDR2 YSLEER. The library was prepared using the immunoSEQ multiplex PCR assay. A mixture of 60 forward primers for TCR Vbeta segments and 13 reverse primers for TCR Jbeta segments was used in the multiplex PCR. Amplification of the CDR3 region of rearranged TCR beta genes was performed with a multiplex PCR assay on genomic DNA. The Illumina HiSeq System was used to sequence the amplified TCR beta libraries as 87-base-pair reads. Concerning the study's data processing: Across the roughly 600 repertoires, a later analysis counted approximately 83 million unique TCR beta chains, around 10 million of which were shared by at least two donors. Raw reads were error-corrected and collapsed into unique sequences by a nearest-neighbor algorithm in which closely related sequences were merged to remove PCR and sequencing errors. V, D and J gene segments were assigned by aligning CDR3 sequences to IMGT reference sequences. For a sequence to be retained, a match of at least six nucleotides to both a V gene segment and a J gene segment was required. Rearrangements were classified as productive when the CDR3 lacked stop codons and remained in frame with V and J, and all other rearrangements were classified as non-productive. Following IMGT convention, CDR3 was defined as the stretch from the second conserved V-encoded cysteine up to the conserved J-encoded phenylalanine. The earlier analysis of 500 to 650 of the donors excluded any sequence lacking an unambiguous match to a single V gene segment. An earlier analysis of just under 600 of the donors called V segments functional above 56.7% productive rearrangements and segregating when the between-donor standard deviation exceeded 5%. A statistical classification framework was built to diagnose cytomegalovirus status from the catalog of TCR beta chain sequences. V and J gene assignment, in a later analysis, came from comparing TCR nucleotide sequences with IMGT/GENE-DB human TR gene sequences. Using the TCRdist pipeline, a later analysis assigned CDR3 sequences along with most-parsimonious VDJ recombination scenarios. In a later analysis, every TCR beta chain was defined by the combination of its CDR3 amino acid sequence and its V-gene family, and reads without a unique V-gene family were dropped. In a later analysis, 500 to 700 highly shared, low-generation-probability nucleotide sequences were removed to address suspected cross-contamination and a sequencing artifact. In a later analysis, a clonal expansion index was calculated for each public chain from normalized within-repertoire ranks of inferred template counts. Generation probabilities in a later analysis came from a VDJ recombination model fitted to out-of-frame rearrangements, and those results were checked against IGoR. Hypergeometric tests were used in a later analysis to score TCR-TCR, TCR-HLA and TCR-CMV co-occurrence, with a repertoire-size bias correction applied to the TCR pairs. A later analysis estimated false discovery rates by permuting HLA or CMV assignments 20 times. In a later analysis, co-occurring TCRs were grouped using DBSCAN, with TCRdist sequence similarity added in when clustering inside HLA-allele-positive subsets. Co-occurrence clustering excluded repertoires with fewer than 30,000 or more than 120,000 public chains, plus five with anomalous nucleotide sharing. TCRdb holds this immuneACCESS table with in-frame rearrangements only. Some clones are missing; in checked studies, unresolved V genes explain under half, and the rest has no known cause. For V, J and clone size, that table is used; D and trimming come from the DNA. The sample table gives about 34,000 clones. The ten largest make up around 3.5% of the sample.

The cohort was made up of 666 healthy bone marrow donors. At the time of sampling, every cohort member was nominally healthy, though immune exposures that went unrecorded were likely present. The donor tested CMV seropositive, placing the donor among the approximately 310 seropositive members of the cohort. A peripheral blood sample was provided by each donor, and peripheral blood mononuclear cells were used for TCR beta sequencing. The Qiagen DNeasy Blood Extraction Kit was used to extract genomic DNA from the blood cell samples. Findings and caveats that apply to the study as a whole: Most CMV-associated TCR beta chains appeared to be HLA-restricted in a later analysis, and the HLA associations seemed to be driven largely by CMV exposure. Correlated functional status among segregating V segments might be attributable to linkage disequilibrium, but an unknown experimental factor could not be ruled out. In this cohort, only TCR beta chains were sequenced, and detectable features were limited by the absence of alpha or paired-chain data. The study listed around 160 TCR beta chains as associated with cytomegalovirus. A later analysis reported that several top co-occurrence clusters appeared linked to parvovirus B19, influenza, CMV and Epstein-Barr virus. A few of the identified cytomegalovirus-associated TCR beta chains were confirmed in vitro to be specific for cytomegalovirus antigens. According to a later analysis, TCR association rates differed among HLA loci, with DRB1 alleles showing the most associated TCRs and HLA-C alleles showing the fewest. Broadly in line with IMGT annotations, most TCR beta V segments showed up in productive rearrangements about 90% or about 30% of the time in an earlier analysis of approximately 600 of the donors. Seventeen rarely observed V segments, including chromosome 9 orphons, were excluded from the earlier analysis of just under 600 of the donors because counts were too low. According to the authors, the approach could potentially be generalized to other disease states and immunological phenotypes. A cluster of highly shared sequence variants was judged likely to be a technical artifact of the sequencing pipeline. While some public TCRs were present in many individuals, most TCR sequences turned up only very rarely across donors. The classifier was reported to diagnose cytomegalovirus status with high specificity and sensitivity in both the original cohort and the validation cohort. The 87-base-pair reads could not distinguish some IMGT-functional V segments, including TRBV6-2 and TRBV6-3, so those segments were excluded. Because HLA typing was missing for some donors at each locus, association tests included only the typed subset. A further reported finding was that TCR beta sequences accurately predicted the HLA-A and HLA-B alleles for most subjects in the first cohort. At a false discovery rate of 0.05, a later analysis linked 16,000 or so TCR beta sequences to specific HLA alleles. CMV serostatus was the only immune exposure information available for the cohort. In a later genetic analysis, a missense DCLRE1C variant was associated with V-gene and J-gene trimming of TCR beta chains, and the association was replicated in an independent cohort. Assigning TCR associations to individual alleles was difficult when HLA alleles, especially DR and DQ, strongly co-occurred. In a later analysis, HLA-associated TCR beta chains were found to be more clonally expanded and to have lower generation probabilities than equally common non-associated chains. A later genetic analysis reported fewer N-insertions in productive TCRs among donors in an Asian-associated ancestry cluster than the roughly 620-donor mean. Presence/absence analyses assumed roughly uniform sequencing depth across donors, an assumption that may not hold.

Regarding this clone: This receptor's antigen is unknown. Relative to the germline gene, one junction end is altered; a read error may explain this.

The chain is made from TRBV4-3 and TRBJ2-5, with 7 bases matching TRBD1. The sequence came from a woman aged 40 to 50 in good health and CMV-seropositive. Sequenced input: PBMCs. Here the CDR3 is given as CASSQGTGVQENQYF. The DNA sequence follows: TGCGCCAGCAGCCAGGGAACAGGGGTCCAAGAGAACCAGTACTTC.